This T cell receptor (beta chain) was documented in a study of blood T cell repertoires in COVID-19. About the research overall: Specimens from acute and convalescent COVID-19 originated in the United States, Italy and Spain. PBMCs, B-cell-depleted T cells, or T cells were the source of the cDNA or gDNA that made up the material.

As processed by the authors: Nucleated cell counts were estimated from reference gene primer amplification. Libraries were prepared by immunoSEQ multiplex PCR; TCRdb keeps only in-frame clonotypes and omits some of them. For V, J and clone size, that table is used; D and trimming come from the DNA. The sample has 120,000 or so clones; about 88% are singletons. The germline V gene encodes CDR1 SEHNR and CDR2 FQNEAQ (reference sequence). This CDR3 has 14 amino acids. The J segment lost 5 bases and the V segment lost 6 bases, leaving 8 bases of the junction unmatched. This receptor was taken from an elderly woman with acute or convalescent COVID-19. This sequence joins TRBV7-9 and TRBJ2-5; TRBD1 matches at 8 bases. Source material: peripheral blood. CDR3 loop: CASSSSRGRETQYF. As DNA, the CDR3 is TGTGCCAGCAGTTCGAGCAGGGGGCGTGAGACCCAGTACTTC.